This T cell receptor beta chain was captured by sequencing in a study of Ad26.COV2.S vaccination and SARS-CoV-2 variants. Across the whole study: Ad26.COV2.S given intramuscularly, once or twice 56 days apart.

V was cut by 4 bases and J by 11 bases, with 17 bases left in between. In germline, CDR1 is SGHTA, CDR2 FQGNSA. The CDR3 is made up of 13 amino acids. Treatment here: around 19 received Ad26.COV2.S at low or high dose, single or two shots; several received placebo; per-sample allocation not given. Specimen acquisition occurred on day 63 following the initial vaccine or placebo injection. Vaccination employed an Ad26 vector expressing the Wuhan-strain SARS-CoV-2 spike. General observations from the study: Among vaccine recipients, spike-specific TCR breadth exceeded that of placebo recipients.

Regarding this clone: The antigen is unknown.

Sequencing used immunoSEQ multiplex PCR; TCRdb keeps in-frame clones, though not all of them. The profile shows roughly 320,000 clones, around 84% of them singletons. The sequencing here drew on peripheral blood, taken in a trial of Ad26.COV2.S vaccine versus placebo. The rearrangement uses TRBV7-2 and TRBJ1-1, with TRBD1 as a possible D gene (5 bases). The clonotype originates from a person between 18 and 60 years old who received the Ad26.COV2.S COVID-19 vaccine or a placebo. In DNA form, the CDR3 reads TGTGCCAGCAGCTCCCGTGGGGGTATGTGGGCTTTCTTT. Residues: CASSSRGGMWAFF.